Listed below are T cell receptor beta chains from one sample, sequenced in a study of T cell responses to AZD1222 COVID-19 vaccine. Here immunoSEQ multiplex PCR was the method, and the copy in TCRdb shows in-frame clones only, minus some. The sample holds approximately 190,000 clones, 94% seen once. Sequencing used peripheral blood, obtained on day 0 of AZD1222 vaccination. These receptors all come from an adult in good health. Both conserved end residues are part of each CDR3. The D gene is left open where the match is weak. Clone size appears in some rows only: once, few, many, or a class for an expanded clone.

J: TRBJ1-5; size: -; length: 15; V: TRBV5-3; D: -; CDR3: CARSLRRLGNQPQHF
J: TRBJ1-1; size: -; length: 13; V: TRBV19; D: -; CDR3: CASSTMFEGAAFF
J: TRBJ1-1; size: -; length: 17; V: TRBV4-3; D: -; CDR3: CASSQRDFLQGDTEAFF
J: TRBJ1-5; size: -; length: 15; V: TRBV3-1/TRBV3-2; D: -; CDR3: CASSQDSQGSQPQHF
J: TRBJ1-2; size: -; length: 15; V: TRBV28; D: -; CDR3: CARLDNARVNYGYTF
J: TRBJ1-4; size: -; length: 14; V: TRBV5-1; D: TRBD1; CDR3: CASSPRTGGEKLFF
J: TRBJ2-7; size: few; length: 13; V: TRBV24-1; D: TRBD2; CDR3: CAAQAGGSYEQYF
J: TRBJ2-6; size: -; length: 18; V: TRBV3-1/TRBV3-2; D: TRBD2; CDR3: CASSQGDLGGAGANVLTF
J: TRBJ2-3; size: -; length: 14; V: TRBV7-2; D: -; CDR3: CASSVGVVADTQYF
J: TRBJ1-1; size: -; length: 11; V: TRBV11-2; D: -; CDR3: CASSLVTEAFF
J: TRBJ2-1; size: once; length: 10; V: TRBV20-1; D: TRBD1; CDR3: CSANRGEQFF
J: TRBJ2-5; size: -; length: 16; V: TRBV6-4; D: -; CDR3: CASSEGVGVWQETQYF
J: TRBJ1-5; size: -; length: 12; V: TRBV18; D: -; CDR3: CASSPEIGPQHF
J: TRBJ2-1; size: -; length: 17; V: TRBV14; D: TRBD2; CDR3: CASSSGRGSGSYNEQFF
J: TRBJ2-1; size: -; length: 16; V: TRBV7-6; D: -; CDR3: CASSSPGGQIYNEQFF
J: TRBJ2-2; size: -; length: 13; V: TRBV6-5; D: TRBD1; CDR3: CARRQGNTGELFF
J: TRBJ2-7; size: -; length: 14; V: TRBV27; D: TRBD2; CDR3: CASSLGAGVPEQYF
J: TRBJ1-4; size: -; length: 16; V: TRBV4-3; D: -; CDR3: CPSSPRWDPANEKLFF
J: TRBJ2-7; size: -; length: 14; V: TRBV7-2; D: TRBD2; CDR3: CASSRTSGTYEQYF
J: TRBJ2-4; size: -; length: 17; V: TRBV18; D: TRBD2; CDR3: CASSPRASGSLGNIQYF
J: TRBJ1-3; size: -; length: 14; V: TRBV6-5; D: -; CDR3: CASTPGGSGNTIYF
J: TRBJ1-3; size: -; length: 16; V: TRBV3-1/TRBV3-2; D: -; CDR3: CASSQVGIDSGNTIYF
J: TRBJ1-2; size: -; length: 11; V: TRBV20-1; D: -; CDR3: CSAREAGGYTF
J: TRBJ2-1; size: once; length: 19; V: TRBV10-2; D: TRBD2; CDR3: CASSEGTSGSIIGYNEQFF
J: TRBJ2-7; size: once; length: 11; V: TRBV28; D: TRBD1; CDR3: CASSGQGSQYF
J: TRBJ2-3; size: -; length: 15; V: TRBV7-2; D: -; CDR3: CASSLRGTDTDTQYF
J: TRBJ1-1; size: -; length: 14; V: TRBV28; D: -; CDR3: CASIEGGRNTEAFF
J: TRBJ1-5; size: once; length: 16; V: TRBV6-2/TRBV6-3; D: -; CDR3: CASSSLSGGVNQPQHF
J: TRBJ2-3; size: -; length: 15; V: TRBV25-1; D: -; CDR3: CASSGGLNPTDTQYF
J: TRBJ1-3; size: -; length: 14; V: TRBV5-1; D: -; CDR3: CASSVDRSGNTIYF
J: TRBJ1-2; size: -; length: 15; V: TRBV7-9; D: TRBD1; CDR3: CASSSEAGGYYGYTF
J: TRBJ1-2; size: -; length: 11; V: TRBV2; D: -; CDR3: CASSWEQGYTF
J: TRBJ1-2; size: -; length: 12; V: TRBV5-1; D: -; CDR3: CASSKGGYGYTF
J: TRBJ2-1; size: -; length: 15; V: TRBV9; D: TRBD2; CDR3: CASSVGTSGHNEQFF
J: TRBJ2-3; size: -; length: 13; V: TRBV5-1; D: -; CDR3: CASGGTSGGTQYF
J: TRBJ1-5; size: -; length: 18; V: TRBV5-8; D: TRBD1; CDR3: CASSWRVTGTLLGQPQHF
J: TRBJ2-1; size: once; length: 13; V: TRBV27; D: -; CDR3: CASSLGRDNEQFF
J: TRBJ2-1; size: -; length: 16; V: TRBV5-4; D: -; CDR3: CASSLGGVNSYNEQFF
J: TRBJ2-2; size: -; length: 16; V: TRBV4-1; D: TRBD1; CDR3: CASRGQGAVNTGELFF
J: TRBJ2-7; size: once; length: 14; V: TRBV10-2; D: TRBD1; CDR3: CASSEGTEVYEQYF
J: TRBJ1-2; size: -; length: 16; V: TRBV19; D: TRBD1; CDR3: CASSSFGTDPNYGYTF
J: TRBJ2-7; size: -; length: 15; V: TRBV5-6; D: -; CDR3: CASSLETSGFYEQYF
J: TRBJ2-7; size: -; length: 13; V: TRBV10-3; D: -; CDR3: CAISDLAVYEQYF
J: TRBJ2-3; size: -; length: 16; V: TRBV9; D: TRBD2; CDR3: CASSPRARGGTDTQYF
J: TRBJ1-1; size: few; length: 16; V: TRBV27; D: TRBD1; CDR3: CASSSMTGEIGSKAFF
J: TRBJ1-1; size: -; length: 15; V: TRBV4-1; D: -; CDR3: CASSQEGQRNTEAFF
J: TRBJ2-5; size: -; length: 17; V: TRBV28; D: TRBD2; CDR3: CASRPIGTSETQETQYF